These 17 T cell receptor beta chains were sequenced from one sample in a study of blood T cell repertoires in COVID-19. Sequenced by immunoSEQ multiplex PCR; TCRdb stores in-frame clones only, minus some. Among about 120,000 clones, over 65% were seen once, and the ten largest hold roughly 3.9%. Sequencing input: peripheral blood. These receptors originate from a man aged 60-69 years with acute or convalescent COVID-19.

The chain couples TRBV5-1 to TRBJ2-7; 7 bases fit TRBD1. This CDR3 region has 16 residues. V trimming: 0 bases; J trimming: 0 bases; junction bases outside the gene matches: 6. The germline V gene encodes CDR1 SGHRS and CDR2 YFSETQ. The CDR3 region has the DNA TGCGCCAGCAGCTTGGACCTACAGGGGACCTCCTACGAGCAGTACTTC. Its translation: CASSLDLQGTSYEQYF. The full variable domain, with the rest looked up from reference TRBV5-1 and TRBJ2-7, is KAGVTQTPRYLIKTRGQQVTLSCSPISGHRSVSWYQQTPGQGLQFLFEYFSETQRNKGNFPGRFSGRQFSNSRSEMNVSTLELGDSALYLCASSLDLQGTSYEQYFGPGTRLTVT.

The chain carries TRBV5-1 and TRBJ2-5, with TRBD2 matching over 8 bases. Trimming at V came to 3 bases and at J to 6 bases, leaving 13 bases not matched to a gene. Germline CDR1 and CDR2: SGHRS and YFSETQ. This CDR3 region has 16 residues. CDR3 residues: CASSSRGDGLRQTQYF. The CDR3 DNA follows: TGCGCCAGCAGCTCGCGGGGGGATGGACTACGCCAGACCCAGTACTTC.

The chain combines TRBV19 with TRBJ2-4; no firm D call. The germline V gene has CDR1 LNHDA and CDR2 SQIVND (reference sequence). The CDR3 consists of 14 residues. V was trimmed by 2 bases and J by 1 base, leaving 6 bases between them. This chain's CDR3 is CASSIMGAKNIQYF. The CDR3 DNA follows: TGTGCCAGTAGTATAATGGGCGCCAAAAACATTCAGTACTTC.

This clone was seen only a few times. The chain carries TRBV12-5 and TRBJ2-3, with D unclear. The CDR3 extends over 15 amino acids. CDR1 LGHNT and CDR2 FRNRAP come from the germline V gene. V was shortened by 3 bases and J by 3 bases, with 13 bases between the two germline ends. The chain's CDR3 is CASGLGGSYTDTQYF. In DNA, the CDR3 is TGTGCTAGTGGTTTAGGCGGTAGCTATACAGATACGCAGTATTTT.

This sequence joins TRBV29-1 and TRBJ1-1; D remains ambiguous. This CDR3 has 14 amino acids. V gave up 4 bases and J gave up 1 base, with 13 bases separating them. Germline lookup yields CDR1 SQVTM and CDR2 ANQGSEA. This chain's CDR3 is CSVVRGLSNTEAFF. Here the CDR3 DNA reads TGCAGCGTTGTTCGTGGGCTCTCGAACACTGAAGCTTTCTTT.

The chain joins TRBV7-3 to TRBJ2-5; possibly TRBD2 for D (6 bases). Per the germline V gene, CDR1 is SGHTA and CDR2 is FQGTGA. With 5 bases removed from V and 5 bases from J, the gap between germline ends came to 9 bases. This CDR3 contains 12 residues. CDR3 region: CASSVGGETQYF. CDR3 in DNA: TGTGCCAGCAGCGTGGGGGGTGAGACCCAGTACTTC.

The rearrangement joins TRBV7-9 to TRBJ2-5; D remains unclear. CDR1 SEHNR and CDR2 FQNEAQ come from the germline V gene (reference sequence). This CDR3 has 14 residues. V shed 5 bases and J shed 4 bases, with 14 bases lying between them. Written as DNA, the CDR3 is TGTGCCAGCAGCCTCCCCGGAGATCGAGAGACCCAGTACTTC. Translating it yields CASSLPGDRETQYF.

The CDR3 loop reads CASSQQGVLDEQYF. CDR3 DNA: TGTGCCAGCAGCCAACAGGGAGTTTTGGACGAGCAGTACTTC. V gene TRBV7-2 combines with J gene TRBJ2-7, with D tentatively TRBD1 (6 bases). CDR1 and CDR2 from the germline V gene are SGHTA and FQGNSA. The CDR3 is 14 residues long. V lost 5 bases, J lost 5 bases, and 16 bases lay in between. Using reference TRBV7-2 and TRBJ2-7 for the parts outside the CDR3, the full variable domain is GAGVSQSPSNKVTEKGKDVELRCDPISGHTALYWYRQSLGQGLEFLIYFQGNSAPDKSGLPSDRFSAERTGGSVSTLTIQRTQQEDSAVYLCASSQQGVLDEQYFGPGTRLTVT.

The chain carries TRBV6-2 or TRBV6-3 and TRBJ2-7; 13 bases agree with TRBD2. The germline CDR1 and CDR2 sequences are MNHEY and SVGEGT. V shed 6 bases and J 5 bases; nucleotides not matched to a gene: 10. This CDR3 is built from 16 residues. The CDR3 region is CASSTRTSGRWDEQYF. CDR3 nucleotides: TGTGCCAGCAGCACCCGGACTAGCGGGAGATGGGACGAGCAGTACTTC.

The chain couples TRBV27 to TRBJ1-2, with D tentatively TRBD1 (6 bases). V shed 3 bases and J shed 4 bases, with 12 bases lying between them. The CDR3 has 14 amino acids. CDR1 MNHEY and CDR2 SMNVEV come from the germline V gene (reference sequence). The CDR3 nucleotides read TGTGCCAGCAGTTTGAGGATAGGGGGCTATGGCTACACCTTC. Amino acid sequence: CASSLRIGGYGYTF.

This chain joins TRBV9 and TRBJ2-3; the match to TRBD2 covers 13 bases. The CDR3 runs to 18 residues. The ends lost 4 bases at V and 0 bases at J; junction bases unmatched: 8. Germline V lookup: CDR1 SGDLS, CDR2 YYNGEE. CDR3: CASSSGTSGTTSTDTQYF. The CDR3 nucleotides read TGTGCCAGCAGCTCCGGGACTAGCGGGACCACTAGCACAGATACGCAGTATTTT.

The chain couples TRBV7-3 to TRBJ2-3; 7 positions agree with TRBD1. Per the germline V gene, CDR1 is SGHTA and CDR2 is FQGTGA. The CDR3 loop spans 15 amino acids. V shed 7 bases and J 0 bases; nucleotides not matched to a gene: 7. The CDR3 here is CASTRGPGSTDTQYF. The DNA of the CDR3 is TGTGCCAGCACGAGGGGGCCCGGGAGCACAGATACGCAGTATTTT.

The J gene is TRBJ2-3, the V gene TRBV11-2, with D perhaps matching TRBD2 (5 bases). In germline, CDR1 is SGHAT, CDR2 FQNNGV. This CDR3 spans 13 amino acids. V lost 5 bases, J lost 6 bases, and 12 bases lay in between. In DNA form, the CDR3 reads TGTGCCAGCAGCCACCGGGAATCGGATACGCAGTATTTT. Its translation is CASSHRESDTQYF. The entire variable domain, with the rest obtained from reference TRBV11-2 and TRBJ2-3, is as follows: EAGVAQSPRYKIIEKRQSVAFWCNPISGHATLYWYQQILGQGPKLLIQFQNNGVVDDSQLPKDRFSAERLKGVDSTLKIQPAKLEDSAVYLCASSHRESDTQYFGPGTRLTVL.

The V gene is TRBV7-9, the J gene TRBJ2-3, with 9 nucleotides matching TRBD1. The length of the CDR3 is 15 residues. After removal of 5 bases from V and 1 base from J, the junction contained 4 bases not matched to a gene. CDR1 SEHNR and CDR2 FQNEAQ come from the germline V gene (reference sequence). CDR3 sequence (DNA): TGTGCCAGCAGCCCGGGACAGGGTCGCACAGATACGCAGTATTTT. It yields the protein CASSPGQGRTDTQYF.

V and J are TRBV7-8 and TRBJ2-3; TRBD2 aligns across 9 bases. Trimming took 6 bases from V and 6 from J; bases not matched to a gene: 10. This CDR3 is 15 amino acids long. Germline V lookup: CDR1 SGHVS, CDR2 FQNEAQ. In DNA, the CDR3 is TGTGCCAGCAGAGGCGGGGGGGGTGCCCGGGATACGCAGTATTTT. It specifies CASRGGGGARDTQYF.

This chain links TRBV4-1 with TRBJ2-7; 9 bases are shared with TRBD1. The germline V gene has CDR1 MGHRA and CDR2 YSYEKL. There are 14 residues in the CDR3. Trimming cost V 4 bases and J 5 bases; bases outside gene matches: 6. CDR3 amino acids: CASSLQGAYNEQYF. In DNA, the CDR3 is TGCGCCAGCAGCCTACAGGGGGCGTATAACGAGCAGTACTTC.

The chain is built from TRBV25-1 and TRBJ1-6; D unclear. The CDR3 length is 12 residues. V was cut by 2 bases and J by 8 bases, with 4 bases left in between. CDR1 and CDR2 (germline): MGHDK, SYGVNS. CDR3 in amino acids: CASSELYSPLHF. CDR3 coding DNA: TGTGCCAGCAGTGAACTTTATTCACCCCTCCACTTT. The full variable domain, rest sourced from reference TRBV25-1 and TRBJ1-6, is EADIYQTPRYLVIGTGKKITLECSQTMGHDKMYWYQQDPGMELHLIHYSYGVNSTEKGDLSSESTVSRIRTEHFPLTLESARPSHTSQYLCASSELYSPLHFGNGTRLTVT.